These 29 T cell receptor beta chains originate from one sample sequenced in a study of cytotoxic CD8 clonotypes in ibrutinib-treated CLL. The table came from immunoSEQ multiplex PCR; TCRdb's copy has only in-frame clones and leaves some out. This table has tens of thousands of clones, 55% to 70% appearing once. This specimen consisted of PBMCs, obtained at disease progression, from a patient treated with ibrutinib. Receptors were obtained from a human donor with chronic lymphocytic leukemia.

The sample holds a few counts of this clone. The chain uses TRBV6-5 and TRBJ1-5; D not certain. V lost 2 bases and J 2 bases, leaving 7 bases between the germline ends. This CDR3 is built from 14 residues. CDR1 and CDR2 from the germline V gene are MNHEY and SVGAGI. CDR3 in DNA: TGTGCCAGCAGTTACGGGTCAGGCAATCAGCCCCAGCATTTT. Translating it yields CASSYGSGNQPQHF.

This sequence joins TRBV5-1 and TRBJ2-3; D is unclear. Germline lookup yields CDR1 SGHRS and CDR2 YFSETQ. V lost 0 bases to trimming and J lost 5 bases, with 10 bases between them. There are 14 residues in the CDR3. The CDR3 DNA reads as TGCGCCAGCAGCTTGGGAACGCTCGGAGATACGCAGTATTTT. Its translation is CASSLGTLGDTQYF. Full variable domain (remainder filled in from reference TRBV5-1 and TRBJ2-3): KAGVTQTPRYLIKTRGQQVTLSCSPISGHRSVSWYQQTPGQGLQFLFEYFSETQRNKGNFPGRFSGRQFSNSRSEMNVSTLELGDSALYLCASSLGTLGDTQYFGPGTRLTVL.

By its share, this clone is large. The chain links TRBV27 to TRBJ1-3; D unclear. The CDR3 covers 12 residues. In germline, CDR1 is MNHEY, CDR2 SMNVEV (reference sequence). The V end lost 6 bases, the J end lost 0 bases, and 3 bases lay between the germline ends. CDR3 nucleotides: TGTGCCAGCAGAGACTCTGGAAACACCATATATTTT. Translated, it gives CASRDSGNTIYF.

CDR3 sequence (DNA): TGTGCCACCGCGGACAGGGACAGCGAGCAGTACTTC. Its translation is CATADRDSEQYF. The rearrangement links TRBV13 to TRBJ2-7, with TRBD1 matching 8 bases. The CDR3 has 12 residues. Per germline, CDR1 PRHDT and CDR2 FYEKMQ (reference sequence). Trimming cost V 10 bases and J 6 bases; bases outside gene matches: 8. Combining the CDR3 with reference TRBV13 and TRBJ2-7 gives the whole variable domain AAGVIQSPRHLIKEKRETATLKCYPIPRHDTVYWYQQGPGQDPQFLISFYEKMQSDKGSIPDRFSAQQFSDYHSELNMSSLELGDSALYFCATADRDSEQYFGPGTRLTVT.

The genes are TRBV27 and TRBJ2-1; D remains ambiguous. Germline V gene sequence: CDR1 MNHEY, CDR2 SMNVEV (reference sequence). The CDR3 runs 13 residues. V lost 2 bases and J lost 6, with 8 bases in between. In DNA form, the CDR3 reads TGTGCCAGCAGTTTAGCACAGATCAATGAGCAGTTCTTC. This translates into CASSLAQINEQFF.

The chain carries TRBV2 and TRBJ1-1, with a weak D call TRBD1 (6 bases). The ends were cut back, 5 bases at V and 2 bases at J, with 12 bases in the middle. CDR1 and CDR2 (germline): SNHLY, FYNNEI. This CDR3 has 14 residues. CDR3 amino acids: CASSLAGTNTEAFF. CDR3 coding DNA: TGTGCCAGCAGTCTGGCAGGGACAAACACTGAAGCTTTCTTT.

This clone was counted a single time. The J gene is TRBJ1-1, the V gene TRBV19; D possibly corresponds to TRBD1 (6 bases). Trimming cost V 6 bases and J 0 bases, with 14 bases left between them. Germline CDR1 LNHDA, CDR2 SQIVND (reference sequence). CDR3 size: 15 residues. DNA of the CDR3: TGTGCCAGTAGGGCCTATGGACAGTTGAACACTGAAGCTTTCTTT. It is translated as CASRAYGQLNTEAFF.

The V and J genes are TRBV5-4 and TRBJ2-7; the D gene is possibly TRBD2 (7 bases). Germline-derived CDR1 and CDR2 are SGHNT and YYREEE (reference sequence). The CDR3 sequence is 13 residues long. V was clipped by 2 bases and J by 7 bases, with 13 bases between them. The CDR3 sequence is CASSLGGGPEQYF. CDR3 nucleotide sequence: TGTGCCAGCAGCTTAGGCGGGGGCCCTGAGCAGTACTTC.

The chain uses TRBV7-8 and TRBJ1-2, with D unclear. The CDR3 spans 14 residues. Germline-derived CDR1 and CDR2 are SGHVS and FQNEAQ. Trimming shortened V by 5 bases and J by 3 bases, and 13 bases separated the two germline ends. The CDR3 nucleotides read TGTGCCAGCAGCCAGCTCGGGAGTTACTATGGCTACACCTTC. Amino acids: CASSQLGSYYGYTF.

The chain links TRBV27 to TRBJ2-1; D is perhaps TRBD1 or TRBD2 (7 bases each). CDR1 and CDR2 from the germline V gene are MNHEY and SMNVEV (reference sequence). This CDR3 region has 16 residues. The V end lost 5 bases, the J end lost 0 bases, and 14 bases lay between the germline ends. The CDR3 is CASSSSGGGSYNEQFF. The DNA of the CDR3 is TGTGCCAGCAGTAGTTCAGGGGGGGGCTCCTACAATGAGCAGTTCTTC.

The chain couples TRBV11-3 to TRBJ2-2, with D maybe TRBD2 (5 bases). CDR1 and CDR2 (germline): SGHNT, YENEEA. With 7 bases removed from V and 3 bases from J, the gap between germline ends came to 12 bases. The CDR3 runs 14 residues. CDR3 region: CASTPGSDTGELFF. The CDR3 region has the DNA TGTGCCAGCACGCCGGGGTCGGACACCGGGGAGCTGTTTTTT.

This chain links TRBV4-3 with TRBJ1-6, with D uncertain. Germline-derived CDR1 and CDR2 are LGHNA and YSLEER. The ends were cut back, 1 base at V and 7 bases at J, with 11 bases in the middle. The CDR3 contains 15 residues. The CDR3 loop is CASSQGSGLNSPLHF. DNA for the CDR3: TGCGCCAGCAGCCAAGGTTCAGGCTTAAATTCACCCCTCCACTTT.

This clone has a handful of counts. V is TRBV27 and J is TRBJ2-1; TRBD2 matches 8 bases. CDR3 size: 15 residues. Germline V lookup: CDR1 MNHEY, CDR2 SMNVEV (reference sequence). The ends lost 4 bases at V and 2 bases at J; junction bases unmatched: 4. Here the CDR3 DNA reads TGTGCCAGCAGTTACAGCGGGGGCCCCTACAATGAGCAGTTCTTC. Its protein is CASSYSGGPYNEQFF.

The CDR3 coding sequence is TGTGCCAGCAGCGGCCGTACAGGGCTGATCTACGAGCAGTACTTC. The encoded protein is CASSGRTGLIYEQYF. V usage is TRBV9 and J usage is TRBJ2-7, with D maybe TRBD1 (6 bases). The CDR3 is made up of 15 amino acids. The V gene's germline CDR1 is SGDLS and CDR2 YYNGEE. Deletions cut 3 bases from V and 3 bases from J, with 16 bases between. The full variable domain, in which reference TRBV9 and TRBJ2-7 provide the parts outside the CDR3, is DSGVTQTPKHLITATGQRVTLRCSPRSGDLSVYWYQQSLDQGLQFLIQYYNGEERAKGNILERFSAQQFPDLHSELNLSSLELGDSALYFCASSGRTGLIYEQYFGPGTRLTVT.

This clone appeared a few times. V is TRBV27 and J is TRBJ1-2; the D gene is possibly TRBD1 (5 bases). The CDR3 consists of 15 residues. Germline CDR1 is MNHEY and CDR2 is SMNVEV (reference sequence). V was clipped by 7 bases and J by 4 bases, with 19 bases between them. The CDR3 sequence: CASTPSRETAYGYTF. As DNA, the CDR3 is TGTGCCAGCACCCCCTCCCGTGAGACAGCCTATGGCTACACCTTC.

This clone was seen many times. The chain uses TRBV4-2 and TRBJ2-2, with D maybe TRBD1 (6 bases). In germline, CDR1 is LGHNA, CDR2 YNFKEQ. The CDR3 loop spans 16 amino acids. V lost 2 bases to trimming and J lost 5 bases, with 15 bases between them. The CDR3 DNA is TGTGCCAGCAGCCAATACGACAGGACCGGTACCGGGGAGCTGTTTTTT. This sequence encodes CASSQYDRTGTGELFF.

With regard to this clone: One end of the junction is discordant with germline, which a read error may explain. The V and J genes are TRBV2 and TRBJ1-1; 7 nucleotides line up with TRBD1. The CDR3 loop spans 11 amino acids. Per the germline V gene, CDR1 is SNHLY and CDR2 is FYNNEI. CDR3: CAGRGGTEAFF. In DNA form, the CDR3 reads TGTGCCGGCAGGGGGGGCACTGAAGCTTTCTTT.

The J gene is TRBJ1-5, the V gene TRBV27, with no clear D. The CDR3 totals 14 residues. The germline V and J ends were trimmed by 5 bases and 2 bases, with 10 bases remaining between them. The germline CDR1 and CDR2 sequences are MNHEY and SMNVEV (reference sequence). CDR3 loop: CASSPLPGNQPQHF. The CDR3 bases are TGTGCCAGCAGTCCCCTCCCAGGCAATCAGCCCCAGCATTTT.

This sequence joins TRBV11-2 and TRBJ2-3; perhaps TRBD2 as D (6 bases). The CDR3 consists of 15 residues. Germline assignment: CDR1 SGHAT and CDR2 FQNNGV. V shed 3 bases and J shed 1 base, with 11 bases lying between them. The CDR3 region is CASSFAGPRTDTQYF. CDR3 coding DNA: TGTGCCAGCAGCTTTGCGGGGCCGCGCACAGATACGCAGTATTTT.

The gene calls are TRBV9 and TRBJ1-3; unclear D gene. V lost 0 bases and J lost 0, with 10 bases in between. The CDR3 runs 16 residues. CDR1 and CDR2 from the germline V gene are SGDLS and YYNGEE. CDR3 region: CASSVGGEGSGNTIYF. The CDR3 DNA follows: TGTGCCAGCAGCGTAGGCGGTGAGGGCTCTGGAAACACCATATATTTT.

This chain connects TRBV7-9 to TRBJ1-6, with TRBD1 as a possible D gene (6 bases). Per the germline V gene, CDR1 is SEHNR and CDR2 is FQNEAQ (reference sequence). There are 15 residues in the CDR3. V lost 0 bases, J lost 7 bases, and 10 bases lay in between. CDR3 bases: TGTGCCAGCAGCTTAGCATACAGGGAGAATTCACCCCTCCACTTT. Translated: CASSLAYRENSPLHF. The complete variable domain, with remaining parts taken from reference TRBV7-9 and TRBJ1-6, reads DTGVSQNPRHKITKRGQNVTFRCDPISEHNRLYWYRQTLGQGPEFLTYFQNEAQLEKSRLLSDRFSAERPKGSFSTLEIQRTEQGDSAMYLCASSLAYRENSPLHFGNGTRLTVT.

The J gene is TRBJ2-1, the V gene TRBV5-1; TRBD2 is a possible D gene (7 bases). The CDR3 extends over 17 amino acids. V gave up 1 base and J gave up 5 bases, with 19 bases separating them. Per germline, CDR1 SGHRS and CDR2 YFSETQ. The CDR3 protein is CASSLRSRGAPDNEQFF. DNA of the CDR3: TGCGCCAGCAGCTTGAGGTCTCGGGGGGCCCCAGACAATGAGCAGTTCTTC.

On this clone itself: The sample has other DNA sequences that encode this CDR3 too. This sequence joins TRBV5-1 and TRBJ2-3; TRBD1 matches at 11 bases. The CDR3 has 14 amino acids. V shed 4 bases and J 3 bases; nucleotides not matched to a gene: 1. Germline CDR1 reads SGHRS; CDR2 reads YFSETQ. In DNA form, the CDR3 reads TGCGCCAGCAGCCGGGACAGGGGGACAGATACGCAGTATTTT. Translating it yields CASSRDRGTDTQYF.

V and J are TRBV9 and TRBJ2-2; 12 bases agree with TRBD1. CDR1 is SGDLS, CDR2 YYNGEE, per germline. The CDR3 runs 15 residues. V lost 3 bases and J lost 7; bases outside the gene matches: 4. CDR3 in DNA: TGTGCCAGCAGCGGCGGGACAGGGGGCATCGGGGAGCTGTTTTTT. The encoded protein is CASSGGTGGIGELFF.

The V gene is TRBV10-3, the J gene TRBJ1-3; 9 nucleotides align to TRBD1. In germline, CDR1 is ENHRY, CDR2 SYGVKD. Germline trimming cut 2 bases from V and 4 bases from J; bases unmatched to any gene: 3. The CDR3 is 15 residues long. The CDR3 DNA is TGTGCCATCAGTGAGACCGGGACAGGGGGAAACACCATATATTTT. It yields the protein CAISETGTGGNTIYF.

The chain uses TRBV6-1 and TRBJ1-1; D remains ambiguous. In germline, CDR1 is MNHNS, CDR2 SASEGT. The V gene lost 6 bases and the J gene lost 5 bases, with 19 bases spanning the gap. This CDR3 contains 15 residues. CDR3 sequence reads: CASRTPGRTSTEAFF. The CDR3 nucleotides read TGTGCCAGCAGGACCCCTGGACGCACGAGTACTGAAGCTTTCTTT.

The V gene is TRBV2, the J gene TRBJ1-4, with D unresolved. The CDR3 length is 13 residues. In germline, CDR1 is SNHLY, CDR2 FYNNEI. V lost 8 bases, J lost 7 bases, and 14 bases lay in between. The CDR3 DNA follows: TGTGCCAGCCTTTACCGGGCGGGTGAAAAACTGTTTTTT. This encodes CASLYRAGEKLFF.

On this clone itself: This CDR3 is also generated by other DNA sequences in the sample. The rearrangement uses TRBV29-1 and TRBJ2-5; tentatively, D is TRBD1 (6 bases). Trimming pared 1 base from V and 5 bases from J, leaving 11 bases between. Germline CDR1 and CDR2: SQVTM and ANQGSEA. The CDR3 contains 13 residues. The CDR3 here is CSVEGGPGETQYF. Here the CDR3 DNA reads TGCAGCGTTGAAGGGGGGCCCGGGGAGACCCAGTACTTC.

The chain has TRBV4-2 and TRBJ1-1; 9 nucleotides match TRBD1. The V gene's germline CDR1 is LGHNA and CDR2 YNFKEQ. V was pared by 4 bases and J by 5 bases, with 11 bases of the junction left unmatched. The CDR3 has 16 amino acids. Written as DNA, the CDR3 is TGTGCCAGCAGCCCCATGGGGGACAGGGAGGATACTGAAGCTTTCTTT. Its protein is CASSPMGDREDTEAFF.